The present entry profiles one TCR beta chain with its context. Its specificity is unknown. The source of the sample is a study of vaccination effects on CD4 cells after COVID-19. The repertoire was sequenced with immunoSEQ multiplex PCR; TCRdb's copy has only in-frame clones and lacks some. The data hold about 41,000 clones, with 77% observed a single time. Sequencing followed a ViraFEST assay step that expanded antigen-specific CD4+ T cells with viral peptide pools. With more than 9 days of culture completed, CD4+ T cells were isolated. Prior SARS-CoV-2 infection was absent in the vaccine recipients, as shown by negative nucleocapsid antibodies. The V gene's germline CDR1 is KGHDR and CDR2 SFDVKD. This CDR3 is built from 16 residues. The J segment lost 6 bases and the V segment lost 3 bases, leaving 11 bases of the junction unmatched.

This clonotype was obtained from a human donor who received a COVID-19 vaccine. The input for sequencing was CD4+ T cells from PBMCs cultured with HCoV-NL63 spike peptides, taken before COVID-19 vaccination. The rearrangement links TRBV24-1 to TRBJ2-3; TRBD2 matches 7 bases. CDR3 nucleotide sequence: TGTGCCACCAGTGATCAATCTTCAGGGACTAAGGATACGCAGTATTTT. Protein product: CATSDQSSGTKDTQYF.